This T cell receptor beta chain was sequenced for a study of cytomegalovirus exposure and HLA in healthy donors. Overall study results and limits: The authors later found most CMV-associated TCR beta chains appeared HLA-restricted.

The CDR3 has 20 residues. The germline CDR1 and CDR2 sequences are WNHNN and SYGVQD (reference sequence). V lost 3 bases to trimming and J lost 0 bases, with 24 bases between them. As regards this clone: Its antigen is as yet unknown.

PCR employed 60 Vbeta and 13 Jbeta primers. The data were produced by immunoSEQ multiplex PCR, yet TCRdb's version contains in-frame clones alone and is incomplete. The repertoire consists of more than 100,000 clones, with around 77% occurring once and the leading ten covering over 4%. Sequenced: PBMCs. The sequence came from a man in his fifties in good health and CMV-seropositive. The genes are TRBV10-1 and TRBJ2-1; TRBD1 is a possible D gene (7 bases). The CDR3 sequence is CASSDRGDGGSPSSYNEQFF. The CDR3 nucleotides are TGCGCCAGCAGTGACAGGGGGGACGGAGGTTCCCCTAGCTCCTACAATGAGCAGTTCTTC.